Below are 19 T cell receptor beta chains sequenced from a single sample in a study of blood T cell repertoires in COVID-19. TCRdb's copy holds only in-frame clones and misses some; the assay was immunoSEQ multiplex PCR. Among 200,000 to 300,000 clones listed, around 90% were seen once. Sequences were obtained from peripheral blood. The receptors originated from a man between 60 and 70 years old who had recovered from COVID-19.

This clone was detected a few times. This chain links TRBV27 with TRBJ2-1, with 9 bases matching TRBD2. The CDR3 length is 16 residues. Losses at the gene ends were 3 bases for V and 5 bases for J; bases not matched to a gene: 8. Germline values: CDR1 MNHEY, CDR2 SMNVEV (reference sequence). CDR3 DNA: TGTGCCAGCAGTTTCTTTAGGACTAGCGCTGACAATGAGCAGTTCTTC. As protein: CASSFFRTSADNEQFF.

The CDR3 loop is CASSRGNYEQYF. In nucleotides, the CDR3 is TGTGCCAGCAGTAGGGGGAATTACGAGCAGTACTTC. This chain uses TRBV25-1 with TRBJ2-7, with a possible D match to TRBD1 (6 bases). The CDR3 is made up of 12 amino acids. Germline V gives CDR1 MGHDK, CDR2 SYGVNS. The V end was cut by 5 bases, the J end by 4 bases, with 9 bases between.

CDR3 nucleotide sequence: TGCAGCGTTGGACAGATGTCGAATTATGGCTACACCTTC. Translation: CSVGQMSNYGYTF. The V call is TRBV29-1, the J call TRBJ1-2, with D tentatively TRBD1 (5 bases). The CDR3 consists of 13 residues. Germline V lookup: CDR1 SQVTM, CDR2 ANQGSEA. Trimming took off 4 bases at V and 5 bases at J, with 14 bases between the two ends.

The chain has TRBV12-3 or TRBV12-4 and TRBJ2-3; D gene unclear. The CDR3 has 13 residues. Trimming stripped 4 bases from V and 3 bases from J, with 8 bases between. Here the CDR3 DNA reads TGTGCCAGCAGTTCTCCTGAGACAGATACGCAGTATTTT. Encoded protein: CASSSPETDTQYF.

The rearrangement links TRBV29-1 to TRBJ2-1, with D perhaps matching TRBD1 (6 bases). The CDR3 consists of 12 residues. The germline gives CDR1 SQVTM, CDR2 ANQGSEA. V was shortened by 4 bases and J by 4 bases, with 8 bases between the two germline ends. Written as DNA, the CDR3 is TGCAGCGTTGGGACAGCTTACAATGAGCAGTTCTTC. Translating gives CSVGTAYNEQFF.

The chain combines TRBV14 with TRBJ1-1; tentative D call: TRBD1 (6 bases). V lost 7 bases, J lost 8 bases, and 11 bases lay in between. The V gene's germline CDR1 is SGHDN and CDR2 FVKESK. The CDR3 has 11 amino acids. The CDR3 nucleotides are TGTGCCAGCAATGGGCAGGGGGAAGCTTTCTTT. It codes for CASNGQGEAFF.

The V call is TRBV27, the J call TRBJ1-1; D not certain. This CDR3 contains 13 residues. V lost 2 bases to trimming and J lost 3 bases, with 7 bases between them. Germline V lookup: CDR1 MNHEY, CDR2 SMNVEV (reference sequence). This CDR3 reads CASSLLGYTEAFF. The DNA for the CDR3 is TGTGCCAGCAGTTTACTCGGTTACACTGAAGCTTTCTTT.

V gene TRBV5-1 combines with J gene TRBJ2-6; TRBD1 aligns across 7 bases. CDR1 and CDR2 (germline): SGHRS, YFSETQ. V gave up 4 bases and J gave up 0 bases; unmatched junction bases: 1. The CDR3 extends over 15 amino acids. The CDR3 loop reads CASSGDSSGANVLTF. CDR3 nucleotide sequence: TGCGCCAGCAGCGGGGACAGCTCTGGGGCCAACGTCCTGACTTTC. Filled out from reference TRBV5-1 and TRBJ2-6, the complete variable domain reads KAGVTQTPRYLIKTRGQQVTLSCSPISGHRSVSWYQQTPGQGLQFLFEYFSETQRNKGNFPGRFSGRQFSNSRSEMNVSTLELGDSALYLCASSGDSSGANVLTFGAGSRLTVL.

The V and J genes are TRBV29-1 and TRBJ2-1; D may be TRBD2 (5 bases). There are 12 residues in the CDR3. CDR1 SQVTM and CDR2 ANQGSEA come from the germline V gene. The CDR3 DNA sequence: TGCACTACCTTGTCCGGGGTCGATGAGCAGTTCTTC. The encoded protein is CTTLSGVDEQFF.

The rearrangement links TRBV7-9 to TRBJ2-7; weak D call: TRBD2 (6 bases). The CDR3 covers 15 residues. The germline V gene has CDR1 SEHNR and CDR2 FQNEAQ (reference sequence). Trimming shortened V by 5 bases and J by 3 bases, and 17 bases separated the two germline ends. CDR3: CASSPRGLGLYEQYF. The CDR3 nucleotides are TGTGCCAGCAGCCCCCGGGGGTTGGGGCTCTACGAGCAGTACTTC.

V usage is TRBV24-1 and J usage is TRBJ1-1; 7 positions match TRBD1. The CDR3 runs to 15 residues. Germline V gene data show CDR1 as KGHDR and CDR2 as SFDVKD. With 0 bases clipped from V and 4 bases from J, the junction kept 4 bases outside the gene matches. CDR3 in amino acids: CATSDLSQGGTEAFF. In DNA, the CDR3 is TGTGCCACCAGTGATTTGAGCCAGGGGGGCACTGAAGCTTTCTTT.

The chain has TRBV6-2 or TRBV6-3 and TRBJ2-5; D possibly corresponds to TRBD2 (6 bases). Germline values: CDR1 MNHEY, CDR2 SVGEGT. V was cut by 2 bases and J by 3 bases, with 16 bases left in between. The CDR3 is 16 residues long. CDR3: CASSYLRGGGKETQYF. In DNA form, the CDR3 reads TGTGCCAGCAGTTACCTTAGGGGCGGCGGGAAAGAGACCCAGTACTTC.

The chain carries TRBV9 and TRBJ1-2; 9 nucleotides line up with TRBD1. Germline lookup yields CDR1 SGDLS and CDR2 YYNGEE. The CDR3 consists of 16 residues. V shed 0 bases, J shed 0 bases, and the junction held 3 bases outside the gene matches. This chain's CDR3 is CASSVGGTGSNYGYTF. CDR3 in DNA: TGTGCCAGCAGCGTAGGAGGGACAGGGTCTAACTATGGCTACACCTTC. The full variable domain, its missing parts supplied by reference TRBV9 and TRBJ1-2, is DSGVTQTPKHLITATGQRVTLRCSPRSGDLSVYWYQQSLDQGLQFLIQYYNGEERAKGNILERFSAQQFPDLHSELNLSSLELGDSALYFCASSVGGTGSNYGYTFGSGTRLTVV.

The V and J genes are TRBV9 and TRBJ2-7, with 7 bases fitting TRBD2. Looked up from germline, CDR1 is SGDLS and CDR2 is YYNGEE. The CDR3 runs 12 residues. V dropped 4 bases and J dropped 7; count of bases not matched to a gene: 5. In nucleotides, the CDR3 is TGTGCCAGCAGCTCAGCCGGGGGGGAGCAGTACTTC. Protein product: CASSSAGGEQYF.

As for this clone: Other nucleotide sequences from this sample produce the same CDR3. CDR3 region: CASSPDRVRYEQYF. CDR3 DNA: TGTGCCAGCTCACCAGACAGGGTTAGGTACGAGCAGTACTTC. The J gene is TRBJ2-7, the V gene TRBV18; TRBD1 matches at 7 bases. The CDR3 totals 14 residues. The ends lost 2 bases at V and 4 bases at J; junction bases unmatched: 5. CDR1 and CDR2 from the germline V gene are KGHSH and LQKENI.

CDR3 amino acids: CASEESSGANVLTF. For the CDR3, the DNA is TGTGCCAGCGAAGAGAGCTCTGGGGCCAACGTCCTGACTTTC. The chain is built from TRBV18 and TRBJ2-6; D unresolved. This CDR3 contains 14 residues. In germline, CDR1 is KGHSH, CDR2 LQKENI. Trimming pared 8 bases from V and 0 bases from J, leaving 8 bases between.

Worth noting for this clone: Other DNA sequences from this sample encode an identical CDR3 as well. This chain uses TRBV18 with TRBJ1-5, with 8 bases aligning to TRBD1. The J segment lost 2 bases and the V segment lost 3 bases, leaving 0 bases of the junction unmatched. The CDR3 consists of 14 residues. CDR1 KGHSH and CDR2 LQKENI come from the germline V gene. The CDR3 here is CASSPGQGNQPQHF. For the CDR3, the DNA is TGTGCCAGCTCACCGGGACAGGGCAATCAGCCCCAGCATTTT. Full variable domain (missing parts from reference TRBV18 and TRBJ1-5): NAGVMQNPRHLVRRRGQEARLRCSPMKGHSHVYWYRQLPEEGLKFMVYLQKENIIDESGMPKERFSAEFPKEGPSILRIQQVVRGDSAAYFCASSPGQGNQPQHFGDGTRLSIL.

This clone was counted between two and nine times. This chain links TRBV5-4 with TRBJ1-2; D gene uncertain. Germline V gene lookup returns CDR1 SGHNT and CDR2 YYREEE (reference sequence). This CDR3 region has 14 residues. The V end was cut by 2 bases, the J end by 4 bases, with 12 bases between. The CDR3: CASSFSEVSYGYTF. In DNA form, the CDR3 reads TGTGCCAGCAGCTTTAGTGAGGTCAGCTATGGCTACACCTTC.

The gene calls are TRBV29-1 and TRBJ2-7, with D possibly TRBD2 on 5 matching bases. The CDR3 has 13 amino acids. Germline V gene lookup returns CDR1 SQVTM and CDR2 ANQGSEA. Trimming shortened V by 5 bases and J by 6 bases, and 17 bases separated the two germline ends. CDR3 region: CSVRGGVLGEQYF. The CDR3 DNA reads as TGCAGCGTTCGGGGTGGGGTCCTGGGCGAGCAGTACTTC.